Included here is one T cell receptor beta chain sequence, with context. CDR1 and CDR2 from the germline V gene are SGHRS and YFSETQ. V trimming: 4 bases; J trimming: 6 bases; junction bases outside the gene matches: 8. The CDR3 contains 14 residues. The table came from immunoSEQ multiplex PCR; TCRdb's copy has only in-frame clones and leaves some out. This sample yields about 480,000 clones, of which 70% to 90% are seen a single time; 1.5% to 2% belongs to the top ten. These data are taken from a study of blood T cell repertoires in COVID-19. Study background: The cDNA or gDNA used as material had been derived from T cells, B-cell-depleted T cells, or PBMCs.

Those enrolled, adults aged 18 to 89 years, came from 25 or so US areas. Cohorts were based on clinical histories the participants reported. Symptom resolution, clearance, or two negative PCRs marked the recovered donors of Cohort 3. The clonotype comes from a woman aged 40 to 55 who had recovered from COVID-19. Material: PBMCs or T cells enriched from blood (not recorded which). The chain joins TRBV5-1 to TRBJ2-3; 7 bases agree with TRBD2. The CDR3 DNA reads TGCGCCAGCAGCCCGGGGACTAACAAGGATACGCAGTATTTT. Amino acid sequence: CASSPGTNKDTQYF. Based on the CDR3 plus reference TRBV5-1 and TRBJ2-3, the full variable domain is KAGVTQTPRYLIKTRGQQVTLSCSPISGHRSVSWYQQTPGQGLQFLFEYFSETQRNKGNFPGRFSGRQFSNSRSEMNVSTLELGDSALYLCASSPGTNKDTQYFGPGTRLTVL.